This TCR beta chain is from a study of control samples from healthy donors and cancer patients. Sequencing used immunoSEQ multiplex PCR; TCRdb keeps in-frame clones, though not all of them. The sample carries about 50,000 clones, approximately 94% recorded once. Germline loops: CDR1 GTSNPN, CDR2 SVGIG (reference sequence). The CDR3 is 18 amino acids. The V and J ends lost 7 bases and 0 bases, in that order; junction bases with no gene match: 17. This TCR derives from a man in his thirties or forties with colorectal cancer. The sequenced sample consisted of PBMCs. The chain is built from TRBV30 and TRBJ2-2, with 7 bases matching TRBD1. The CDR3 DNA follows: TGTGCCTTCCAAGGAGTATGGGACAGCTTTACGAACACCGGGGAGCTGTTTTTT. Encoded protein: CAFQGVWDSFTNTGELFF.